The entry below describes one TCR beta chain. The CDR3 is 14 amino acids. Trimming removed 0 bases at V and 3 bases at J, with 10 bases between. Germline CDR1 is SGHDT and CDR2 is YYEEEE. This specimen belongs to a study of CD4+ T cells in melanoma. The table came from immunoSEQ multiplex PCR; TCRdb's copy has only in-frame clones and leaves some out. The sample carries some 10,000 clones, approximately 67% recorded once. This receptor was identified in a human donor with melanoma. The chain joins TRBV5-6 to TRBJ2-7, with a tentative D call TRBD1 (5 bases). Sequences were obtained from cells from a culture (not recorded whether cultured in vitro). CDR3: CASSLAQGYYEQYF. The CDR3 DNA follows: TGTGCCAGCAGCTTGGCCCAGGGATACTACGAGCAGTACTTC.